A single T cell receptor (beta chain) is shown here with its context. Sequenced by immunoSEQ multiplex PCR; TCRdb stores in-frame clones only, minus some. The table records approximately 94,000 clones, about 90% of them present only once. The data stem from a study of T cell responses to AZD1222 COVID-19 vaccine. The V gene's germline CDR1 is SEHNR and CDR2 FQNEAQ (reference sequence). The CDR3 consists of 14 residues. The V end was cut by 7 bases, the J end by 6 bases, with 13 bases between. The specimen comprised peripheral blood, sampled on day 0 of MenACWY control vaccination. The sequence derives from an adult in good health. The genes are TRBV7-9 and TRBJ1-6; TRBD1 might be the D (5 bases). The CDR3 protein is CASTGGVGNSPLHF. In DNA form, the CDR3 reads TGTGCCAGCACCGGAGGGGTGGGTAATTCACCCCTCCACTTT.